The 25 T cell receptor beta chains given below trace back to one sample, sequenced in a study of graft-versus-host responses after intestinal transplantation (dated by TCRdb to the early 2020s). Library construction relied on the immunoSEQ multiplex PCR assay. This immuneACCESS table, as held by TCRdb, lists in-frame sequences with V and J called but not all clones. Of the missing ones, under half trace to an unresolved V gene in checked studies; the others have no known cause. The sample table holds some 45,000 clones, of which about 91% were seen once. The biggest ten clones account for under 4.5% of the sample. The sample in question was PBMCs, obtained 524 days after transplant. The origin of the receptors is a human patient who received an intestinal transplant, so some T cells may come from the graft donor.

In its sample, this clone was seen once. The gene calls are TRBV27 and TRBJ2-7; TRBD1 is a possible D gene (6 bases). Germline CDR1 MNHEY, CDR2 SMNVEV (reference sequence). The CDR3 sequence is 15 residues long. V lost 5 bases to trimming and J lost 2 bases, with 16 bases between them. CDR3 sequence reads: CASSARDIYAYEQYF. Here the CDR3 DNA reads TGTGCCAGCAGTGCCCGGGACATCTATGCCTACGAGCAGTACTTC.

The rearrangement joins TRBV5-4 to TRBJ2-3, with a tentative D call TRBD2 (5 bases). In germline, CDR1 is SGHNT, CDR2 YYREEE (reference sequence). CDR3 size: 16 residues. V lost 4 bases, J lost 1 base, and 16 bases lay in between. For the CDR3, the DNA is TGTGCCAGCAGCGGGCACGGGATGTCTGGCACAGATACGCAGTATTTT. This codes for CASSGHGMSGTDTQYF.

The chain uses TRBV28 and TRBJ2-7; possible D gene TRBD1, 5 bases. This CDR3 comprises 13 residues. The germline V gene encodes CDR1 MDHEN and CDR2 SYDVKM. The V and J ends lost 2 bases and 4 bases respectively, with 9 bases between them. In DNA form, the CDR3 reads TGTGCCAGCAGTTTAAACAGGATATACGAGCAGTACTTC. Its translation: CASSLNRIYEQYF.

The chain uses TRBV25-1 and TRBJ1-2; tentatively, D is TRBD1 (5 bases). This CDR3 region has 16 residues. V dropped 4 bases and J dropped 1 base, with 16 bases sitting between them. Germline CDR1 is MGHDK and CDR2 is SYGVNS. CDR3 region: CASSAVDSILNYGYTF. In nucleotides, the CDR3 is TGTGCCAGCAGTGCCGTAGACAGCATACTTAACTATGGCTACACCTTC.

The V and J genes are TRBV30 and TRBJ2-2; possible D gene TRBD1, 6 bases. The CDR3 loop spans 13 amino acids. V was trimmed by 1 base and J by 7 bases, leaving 10 bases between them. Germline lookup yields CDR1 GTSNPN and CDR2 SVGIG (reference sequence). The CDR3 nucleotides read TGTGCCTGGAGTGGGGGACAAATCGGGGAGCTGTTTTTT. Amino acid sequence: CAWSGGQIGELFF. Full variable domain (missing parts from reference TRBV30 and TRBJ2-2): SQTIHQWPATLVQPVGSPLSLECTVEGTSNPNLYWYRQAAGRGLQLLFYSVGIGQISSEVPQNLSASRPQDRQFILSSKKLLLSDSGFYLCAWSGGQIGELFFGEGSRLTVL.

The chain links TRBV4-3 to TRBJ2-3; D gene unclear. CDR1 and CDR2 (germline): LGHNA, YSLEER. Between the trimmed V and J ends, which lost 0 bases and 2 bases, there was a span of 12 bases. The CDR3 is 16 residues long. The CDR3 is CASSQDFRVLTDTQYF. CDR3 nucleotide sequence: TGCGCCAGCAGCCAAGATTTTCGGGTCCTCACAGATACGCAGTATTTT.

This rearrangement joins TRBV28 to TRBJ1-1; no definite D call. The CDR3 length is 12 residues. Trimming took off 11 bases at V and 0 bases at J, with 10 bases between the two ends. The germline CDR1 and CDR2 sequences are MDHEN and SYDVKM. The CDR3: CAAGPMNTEAFF. CDR3 nucleotides: TGTGCCGCCGGGCCCATGAACACTGAAGCTTTCTTT.

Only one count was recorded for this clone. The genes are TRBV6-5 and TRBJ1-2, with TRBD1 matching 7 bases. Germline trimming cut 5 bases from V and 4 bases from J; bases unmatched to any gene: 7. Per the germline V gene, CDR1 is MNHEY and CDR2 is SVGAGI. The CDR3 loop spans 14 amino acids. The CDR3 nucleotides are TGTGCCAGCAGTCCGGGACAGAAGCTCTATGGCTACACCTTC. Translating it yields CASSPGQKLYGYTF.

The chain is built from TRBV11-2 and TRBJ2-7; 7 bases line up with TRBD1. Losses at the gene ends were 6 bases for V and 0 bases for J; bases not matched to a gene: 8. The CDR3 has 15 residues. Germline V gene sequence: CDR1 SGHAT, CDR2 FQNNGV. The CDR3 reads CASSYNRGFSYEQYF. CDR3 bases: TGTGCCAGCAGTTATAACAGGGGATTCTCCTACGAGCAGTACTTC.

This clone showed up just once. V and J are TRBV5-1 and TRBJ1-1; D remains unclear. Per germline, CDR1 SGHRS and CDR2 YFSETQ. This CDR3 contains 15 residues. Trimming cost V 0 bases and J 4 bases, with 13 bases left between them. CDR3: CASSLDRRSGTEAFF. CDR3 bases: TGCGCCAGCAGCTTGGATCGCAGAAGTGGCACTGAAGCTTTCTTT.

This clone has only a few counts. The J gene is TRBJ2-3, the V gene TRBV2; the D gene could be TRBD1 or TRBD2 (7 bases each). This CDR3 is built from 15 residues. Trimming pared 6 bases from V and 1 base from J, leaving 14 bases between. CDR1 is SNHLY and CDR2 is FYNNEI in the germline V gene. DNA of the CDR3: TGTGCCAGCAGCAGGGGGGGTAGCCGCACAGATACGCAGTATTTT. Protein: CASSRGGSRTDTQYF.

The CDR3 region is CASSQEVQGAYGYTF. CDR3 nucleotides: TGTGCCAGCAGCCAAGAAGTACAGGGGGCTTATGGCTACACCTTC. The rearrangement links TRBV4-2 to TRBJ1-2; 9 bases fit TRBD1. CDR3 length equals 15 residues. Germline V CDR1 and CDR2: LGHNA, YNFKEQ. V was clipped by 0 bases and J by 5 bases; unmatched bases: 4.

This clone appeared a few times. This chain links TRBV4-2 with TRBJ1-1; 8 nucleotides line up with TRBD1. This CDR3 has 15 amino acids. The V segment lost 4 bases and the J segment 1 base; nucleotides outside the gene matches: 5. Looked up from germline, CDR1 is LGHNA and CDR2 is YNFKEQ. The CDR3 DNA reads TGTGCCAGCAGCCCAAGACAGGGGTCGAACACTGAAGCTTTCTTT. This sequence encodes CASSPRQGSNTEAFF.

Of note for this clone: This sample includes further DNA sequences coding for the same CDR3. The V and J genes are TRBV7-3 and TRBJ2-3, with 8 bases that match TRBD2. The V gene's germline CDR1 is SGHTA and CDR2 FQGTGA. The CDR3 is 14 amino acids. Trimming removed 2 bases from V and 5 bases from J; junction bases left unmatched: 3. CDR3 bases: TGTGCCAGCAGCTTAGGCGGGGGGATAGATACGCAGTATTTT. Protein: CASSLGGGIDTQYF.

The chain has TRBV18 and TRBJ2-7; TRBD1 or TRBD2 may be the D gene (6 bases each). CDR3 length: 15 residues. CDR1 is KGHSH, CDR2 LQKENI, per germline. Trimming removed 8 bases from V and 1 base from J, with 18 bases in between. The CDR3, as DNA: TGTGCCAGCCCTCGTGGGGGGCTGGTGTCCTACGAGCAGTACTTC. Translating gives CASPRGGLVSYEQYF.

This chain joins TRBV6-6 and TRBJ1-3; D is uncertain. The CDR3 runs to 14 residues. V was pared by 2 bases and J by 0 bases, with 5 bases between. Germline V gives CDR1 MNHNY, CDR2 SVGAGI (reference sequence). The DNA of the CDR3 is TGTGCCAGCAGTTACGCGGACTCTGGAAACACCATATATTTT. It specifies CASSYADSGNTIYF.

The rearrangement joins TRBV5-4 to TRBJ2-3; 7 nucleotides match TRBD2. V was clipped by 1 base and J by 3 bases; unmatched bases: 5. The CDR3 runs 15 residues. Germline-derived CDR1 and CDR2 are SGHNT and YYREEE (reference sequence). The CDR3 nucleotides are TGTGCCAGCAGCTTGTATGGGAGGGTTACAGATACGCAGTATTTT. This sequence encodes CASSLYGRVTDTQYF.

The V and J genes are TRBV4-3 and TRBJ2-1; 7 bases are shared with TRBD2. Looked up from germline, CDR1 is LGHNA and CDR2 is YSLEER. This CDR3 is 16 amino acids long. V trimming: 4 bases; J trimming: 2 bases; junction bases outside the gene matches: 8. DNA for the CDR3: TGCGCCAGCAGCCCGGCTGCGGGAGAGGCCTACAATGAGCAGTTCTTC. This encodes CASSPAAGEAYNEQFF.

The chain combines TRBV9 with TRBJ2-1; a weak D match, TRBD1 (6 bases). CDR1 is SGDLS, CDR2 YYNGEE, per germline. This CDR3 spans 14 amino acids. V was clipped by 1 base and J by 8 bases, with 13 bases between them. This CDR3 is CASSVFQGPDEQFF. The CDR3 bases are TGTGCCAGCAGCGTATTCCAGGGGCCCGATGAGCAGTTCTTC.

The chain links TRBV28 to TRBJ2-1, with D perhaps matching TRBD2 (5 bases). V gave up 2 bases and J gave up 12 bases, with 14 bases separating them. In germline, CDR1 is MDHEN, CDR2 SYDVKM. This CDR3 contains 13 residues. Here the CDR3 reads CASSLQSGVGQFF. CDR3 nucleotides: TGTGCCAGCAGTTTACAGAGCGGCGTAGGGCAGTTCTTC.

V gene TRBV6-5 combines with J gene TRBJ2-1; 7 nucleotides line up with TRBD1. This CDR3 region has 14 residues. Germline lookup yields CDR1 MNHEY and CDR2 SVGAGI. Trimming took 4 bases from V and 4 from J; bases not matched to a gene: 4. This chain's CDR3 is CASSSQTGYNEQFF. CDR3 sequence (DNA): TGTGCCAGCAGTTCCCAGACAGGGTACAATGAGCAGTTCTTC.

The chain carries TRBV7-6 and TRBJ1-2, with TRBD1 matching over 8 bases. This CDR3 comprises 14 residues. Germline CDR1 reads SGHVS; CDR2 reads FNYEAQ. Trimming at V came to 1 base and at J to 6 bases, leaving 4 bases not matched to a gene. This CDR3 is CASSLDTGGNGYTF. The CDR3 DNA reads TGTGCCAGCAGCTTAGATACAGGGGGAAATGGCTACACCTTC.

This chain uses TRBV5-4 with TRBJ1-1; TRBD1 agrees at 9 bases. After removal of 4 bases from V and 6 bases from J, the junction contained 10 bases not matched to a gene. The germline CDR1 and CDR2 sequences are SGHNT and YYREEE (reference sequence). The length of the CDR3 is 15 residues. The DNA of the CDR3 is TGTGCCAGCAGCCCGCCGGGACAGGGTAGGGCTGAAGCTTTCTTT. Translation: CASSPPGQGRAEAFF.

The rearrangement uses TRBV13 and TRBJ2-7; D is possibly TRBD2 (5 bases). CDR3 size: 15 residues. Germline lookup yields CDR1 PRHDT and CDR2 FYEKMQ (reference sequence). V was shortened by 5 bases and J by 1 base, with 15 bases between the two germline ends. The CDR3 is CASSPGAATSYEQYF. CDR3 nucleotides: TGTGCCAGCAGCCCAGGAGCGGCAACATCCTACGAGCAGTACTTC. The full variable domain, with the rest looked up from reference TRBV13 and TRBJ2-7, is AAGVIQSPRHLIKEKRETATLKCYPIPRHDTVYWYQQGPGQDPQFLISFYEKMQSDKGSIPDRFSAQQFSDYHSELNMSSLELGDSALYFCASSPGAATSYEQYFGPGTRLTVT.

The chain links TRBV6-6 to TRBJ1-5, with D perhaps TRBD1 (5 bases). The CDR3 loop spans 16 amino acids. CDR1 is MNHNY and CDR2 is SVGAGI in the germline V gene (reference sequence). V was shortened by 0 bases and J by 4 bases, with 13 bases between the two germline ends. CDR3 in DNA: TGTGCCAGCAGTTACTCGCCAGGGCTACTTAATCAGCCCCAGCATTTT. Its translation: CASSYSPGLLNQPQHF.